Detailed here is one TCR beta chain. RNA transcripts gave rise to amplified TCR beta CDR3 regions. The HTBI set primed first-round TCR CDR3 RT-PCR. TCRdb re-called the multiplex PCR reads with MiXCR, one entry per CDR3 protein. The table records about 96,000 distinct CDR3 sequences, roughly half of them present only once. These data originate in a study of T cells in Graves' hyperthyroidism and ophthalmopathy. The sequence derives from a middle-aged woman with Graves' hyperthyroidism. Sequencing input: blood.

CDR3 amino acids: CASSALGSADTEAFF. DNA of the CDR3: TGTGCCAGCAGTGCACTCGGGAGTGCCGACACTGAAGCTTTCTTT. The gene calls are TRBV25-1 and TRBJ1-1; unclear D gene. This CDR3 is built from 15 residues. Trimming stripped 4 bases from V and 3 bases from J, with 15 bases between. In germline, CDR1 is MGHDK, CDR2 SYGVNS.